This is a list of T cell receptor beta chains from one sample in a study of OX40 agonist ivuxolimab in advanced cancers. Method: immunoSEQ multiplex PCR; TCRdb's copy keeps in-frame clones and lacks some. The sample has 69,000 or so clones; roughly four fifths are singletons. The sequences come from CD4+ or CD8+ T cells sorted from blood, collected in a trial of the OX40 agonist ivuxolimab. The receptors here all came from an adult with an advanced solid tumor such as melanoma, head and neck, liver or kidney cancer. Each CDR3 is given with its conserved first and last residue. D genes are given only for firm matches. Size values are once, few and many counts, or a class for expanded clones, and some rows have none.

V: TRBV28; size: .; D: TRBD1; J: TRBJ1-1; CDR3: CASSRPQGAGNTEAFF; DNA: TGTGCCAGCAGTCGCCCACAGGGGGCAGGTAACACTGAAGCTTTCTTT
V: TRBV2; size: .; D: .; J: TRBJ2-2; CDR3: CASTRVNTGELFF; DNA: TGTGCCAGCACAAGGGTTAACACCGGGGAGCTGTTTTTT
V: TRBV7-8; size: .; D: .; J: TRBJ2-5; CDR3: CASSLEGGTNAQYF; DNA: TGTGCCAGCAGCTTAGAGGGGGGGACCAACGCACAGTACTTC
V: TRBV9; size: .; D: TRBD2; J: TRBJ2-5; CDR3: CASSVEGGLGETQYF; DNA: TGTGCCAGCAGCGTAGAGGGGGGACTAGGGGAGACCCAGTACTTC
V: TRBV18; size: .; D: .; J: TRBJ1-5; CDR3: CASSTSLNQPQHF; DNA: TGTGCCAGCTCAACATCCCTTAATCAGCCCCAGCATTTT
V: TRBV2; size: .; D: .; J: TRBJ2-3; CDR3: CASSESIEGDTQYF; DNA: TGTGCCAGCAGTGAAAGCATTGAGGGAGATACGCAGTATTTT
V: TRBV10-2; size: .; D: TRBD2; J: TRBJ2-1; CDR3: CASKRGSGQDEQFF; DNA: TGCGCCAGCAAGCGGGGATCAGGGCAGGATGAGCAGTTCTTC
V: TRBV2; size: once; D: TRBD1; J: TRBJ1-6; CDR3: CASCPQGSNSPLHF; DNA: TGTGCCAGCTGTCCACAGGGGTCTAATTCACCCCTCCACTTT
V: TRBV4-2; size: .; D: .; J: TRBJ1-2; CDR3: CASSQDNSREHGYTF; DNA: TGTGCCAGCAGCCAAGATAATAGCAGGGAACATGGCTACACCTTC
V: TRBV7-2; size: .; D: TRBD1; J: TRBJ1-3; CDR3: CASSFPGQGGNTIYF; DNA: TGTGCCAGCAGCTTTCCGGGACAGGGGGGAAACACCATATATTTT
V: TRBV6-5; size: .; D: .; J: TRBJ2-1; CDR3: CASSYGRSHNEQFF; DNA: TGTGCCAGCAGTTACGGTCGGAGCCATAATGAGCAGTTCTTC
V: TRBV20-1; size: .; D: .; J: TRBJ2-7; CDR3: CSARGFREQYF; DNA: TGCAGTGCTAGGGGTTTTCGCGAGCAGTACTTC
V: TRBV29-1; size: .; D: .; J: TRBJ2-5; CDR3: CSARQETQYF; DNA: TGCAGCGCTAGACAAGAGACCCAGTACTTC
V: TRBV28; size: .; D: TRBD1; J: TRBJ1-1; CDR3: CASSIPGQGAFF; DNA: TGTGCCAGCAGTATCCCGGGACAGGGGGCATTCTTT
V: TRBV7-3; size: once; D: TRBD1; J: TRBJ2-5; CDR3: CASSSGQGFETQYF; DNA: TGTGCCAGCAGCTCAGGACAGGGATTCGAGACCCAGTACTTC
V: TRBV19; size: .; D: .; J: TRBJ2-5; CDR3: CASSIATPEETQYF; DNA: TGTGCCAGTAGTATCGCGACCCCAGAAGAGACCCAGTACTTC
V: TRBV5-6; size: once; D: TRBD1; J: TRBJ2-5; CDR3: CASSSGQIQETQYF; DNA: TGTGCCAGCAGCTCGGGACAGATTCAAGAGACCCAGTACTTC
V: TRBV7-2; size: .; D: TRBD1; J: TRBJ2-6; CDR3: CASSSGQGAAGANVLTF; DNA: TGTGCCAGCAGCTCCGGACAGGGGGCGGCTGGGGCCAACGTCCTGACTTTC
V: TRBV6-5; size: .; D: .; J: TRBJ1-4; CDR3: CASSYSTGINEKLFF; DNA: TGTGCCAGCAGTTACTCGACGGGGATTAATGAAAAACTGTTTTTT
V: TRBV5-1; size: .; D: .; J: TRBJ2-5; CDR3: CASNEGPQETQYF; DNA: TGCGCCAGCAATGAGGGTCCCCAAGAGACCCAGTACTTC
V: TRBV11-2; size: .; D: TRBD2; J: TRBJ2-7; CDR3: CASSLGGLAAAKQYF; DNA: TGTGCCAGCAGCTTAGGAGGACTAGCGGCTGCCAAGCAGTACTTC
V: TRBV28; size: .; D: .; J: TRBJ2-3; CDR3: CASSFPSRGNTQYF; DNA: TGTGCCAGCAGTTTTCCCAGCCGGGGGAATACGCAGTATTTT
V: TRBV5-8; size: .; D: .; J: TRBJ1-3; CDR3: CASSIGLYSSGNTIYF; DNA: TGTGCCAGCAGTATCGGGTTGTACAGCTCTGGAAACACCATATATTTT
V: TRBV7-9; size: few; D: TRBD1; J: TRBJ1-1; CDR3: CASSPGQGVGTEAFF; DNA: TGTGCCAGCAGCCCCGGACAGGGGGTAGGTACTGAAGCTTTCTTT
V: TRBV27; size: once; D: TRBD1; J: TRBJ2-2; CDR3: CASRPGVSNPRGQAGELFF; DNA: TGTGCCAGCAGGCCCGGAGTTTCGAACCCCAGGGGGCAAGCCGGGGAGCTGTTTTTT
V: TRBV7-2; size: .; D: .; J: TRBJ2-1; CDR3: CASSLIQDIYNEQFF; DNA: TGTGCCAGCAGCTTAATACAGGACATCTACAATGAGCAGTTCTTC
V: TRBV15; size: .; D: .; J: TRBJ2-1; CDR3: CATSSGWQVEGNEQFF; DNA: TGTGCCACCAGCAGTGGGTGGCAGGTGGAGGGCAATGAGCAGTTCTTC
V: TRBV27; size: .; D: .; J: TRBJ1-5; CDR3: CASSLGGQPQHF; DNA: TGTGCCAGCAGCCTAGGGGGTCAGCCCCAGCATTTT
V: TRBV7-9; size: few; D: TRBD1; J: TRBJ2-7; CDR3: CASSITGVNYEQYF; DNA: TGTGCCAGCAGCATAACAGGGGTCAACTACGAGCAGTACTTC
V: TRBV6-6; size: .; D: TRBD1; J: TRBJ2-7; CDR3: CASSSGQDEQYF; DNA: TGTGCCAGCAGCTCCGGACAGGACGAGCAGTACTTC
V: TRBV7-2; size: .; D: .; J: TRBJ2-2; CDR3: CASSRRGELFF; DNA: TGTGCCAGCAGCCGACGCGGGGAGCTGTTTTTT
V: TRBV5-8; size: .; D: .; J: TRBJ2-1; CDR3: CASSLELASYNEQFF; DNA: TGTGCCAGCAGCTTGGAGTTAGCCTCCTACAATGAGCAGTTCTTC
V: TRBV7-2; size: .; D: TRBD2; J: TRBJ2-5; CDR3: CASSFNAGGQETQYF; DNA: TGTGCCAGCAGCTTTAATGCGGGGGGCCAAGAGACCCAGTACTTC
V: TRBV6-6; size: .; D: .; J: TRBJ2-7; CDR3: CASRADIYEQYF; DNA: TGTGCCAGCAGGGCGGATATTTACGAGCAGTACTTC
V: TRBV7-8; size: .; D: TRBD1; J: TRBJ1-1; CDR3: CASTSSRDSFTEAFF; DNA: TGTGCCAGCACCTCGTCCCGGGACAGCTTCACTGAAGCTTTCTTT
V: TRBV28; size: few; D: TRBD1; J: TRBJ1-6; CDR3: CASSLGGTGGSPLHF; DNA: TGTGCCAGCAGTTTAGGTGGGACAGGGGGTTCACCCCTCCACTTT
V: TRBV4-2; size: once; D: TRBD2; J: TRBJ2-3; CDR3: CASSPKHSGGPKVDTQYF; DNA: TGTGCCAGCAGCCCTAAACATAGCGGGGGGCCGAAGGTGGATACGCAGTATTTT
V: TRBV4-1; size: .; D: .; J: TRBJ2-2; CDR3: CASSQEEHTPRELFF; DNA: TGCGCCAGCAGCCAAGAGGAGCATACTCCCCGGGAGCTGTTTTTT
V: TRBV5-1; size: .; D: .; J: TRBJ2-1; CDR3: CASSPRRVEGRNEQFF; DNA: TGCGCCAGCAGCCCCCGTAGGGTAGAGGGGAGAAATGAGCAGTTCTTC
V: TRBV6-6; size: once; D: TRBD1; J: TRBJ1-4; CDR3: CASSGTVTNEKLFF; DNA: TGTGCCAGCAGCGGGACAGTTACTAATGAAAAACTGTTTTTT
V: TRBV4-2; size: .; D: .; J: TRBJ2-4; CDR3: CASSQVRGGPTHF; DNA: TGTGCCAGCAGCCAAGTTCGCGGGGGCCCCACCCACTTC
V: TRBV7-2; size: .; D: TRBD1; J: TRBJ1-3; CDR3: CASSIGQGDTIYF; DNA: TGTGCCAGCAGCATCGGACAGGGAGACACCATATATTTT
V: TRBV6-5; size: few; D: .; J: TRBJ2-7; CDR3: CASASVTALYEQYF; DNA: TGTGCCAGCGCCTCGGTAACCGCACTCTACGAGCAGTACTTC
V: TRBV6-5; size: few; D: TRBD1; J: TRBJ1-2; CDR3: CASTLGQGRGGYTF; DNA: TGTGCCAGCACCCTTGGACAGGGGAGGGGTGGCTACACCTTC
V: TRBV2; size: .; D: .; J: TRBJ2-3; CDR3: CASRETRTQYF; DNA: TGTGCCAGCAGGGAGACACGCACGCAGTATTTT
V: TRBV29-1; size: once; D: .; J: TRBJ1-1; CDR3: CSLTRYQGTEAFF; DNA: TGCAGCTTGACACGTTACCAGGGCACTGAAGCTTTCTTT
V: TRBV20-1; size: .; D: .; J: TRBJ1-2; CDR3: CSANREVGYTF; DNA: TGCAGTGCTAACCGGGAGGTCGGCTACACCTTC
V: TRBV11-3; size: .; D: .; J: TRBJ2-7; CDR3: CASSLGAGGSYEQYF; DNA: TGTGCCAGCAGCTTAGGGGCAGGTGGCTCCTACGAGCAGTACTTC
V: TRBV29-1; size: .; D: TRBD1; J: TRBJ2-3; CDR3: CSGKPGQGGDTQYF; DNA: TGCAGCGGGAAACCGGGACAGGGTGGAGATACGCAGTATTTT
V: TRBV4-3; size: .; D: .; J: TRBJ2-3; CDR3: CASSQDLQRVLSDTQYF; DNA: TGCGCCAGCAGCCAAGATTTACAGCGGGTCCTCTCAGATACGCAGTATTTT
V: TRBV7-9; size: .; D: .; J: TRBJ1-2; CDR3: CASSLEGQYGYTF; DNA: TGTGCCAGCAGCTTAGAAGGGCAGTATGGCTACACCTTC